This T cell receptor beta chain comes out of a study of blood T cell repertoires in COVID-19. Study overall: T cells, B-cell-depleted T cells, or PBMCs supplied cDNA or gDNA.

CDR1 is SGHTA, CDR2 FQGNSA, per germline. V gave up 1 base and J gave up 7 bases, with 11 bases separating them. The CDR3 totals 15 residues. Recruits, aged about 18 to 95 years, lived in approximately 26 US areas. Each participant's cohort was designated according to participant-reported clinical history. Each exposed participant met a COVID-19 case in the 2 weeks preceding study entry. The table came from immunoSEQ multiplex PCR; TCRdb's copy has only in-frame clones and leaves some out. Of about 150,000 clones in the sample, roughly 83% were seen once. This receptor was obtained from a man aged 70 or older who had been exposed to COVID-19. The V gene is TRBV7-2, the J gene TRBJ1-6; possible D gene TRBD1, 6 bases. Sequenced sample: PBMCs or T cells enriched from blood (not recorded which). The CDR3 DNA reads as TGTGCCAGCAGCTTAGACGCAGGGGCCAATTCACCCCTCCACTTT. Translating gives CASSLDAGANSPLHF.